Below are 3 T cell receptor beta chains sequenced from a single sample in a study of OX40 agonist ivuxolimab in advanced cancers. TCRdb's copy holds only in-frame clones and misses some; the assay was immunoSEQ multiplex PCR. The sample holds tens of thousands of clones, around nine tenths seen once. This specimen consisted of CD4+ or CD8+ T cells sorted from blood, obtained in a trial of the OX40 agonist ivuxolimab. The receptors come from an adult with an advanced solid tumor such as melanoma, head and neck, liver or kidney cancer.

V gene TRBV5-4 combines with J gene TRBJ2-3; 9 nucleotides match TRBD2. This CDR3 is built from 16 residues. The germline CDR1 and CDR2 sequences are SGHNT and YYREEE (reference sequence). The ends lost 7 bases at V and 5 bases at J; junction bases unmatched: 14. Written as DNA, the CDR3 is TGTGCCAGCCGATCGAGAGGCGGGAGGGATGTAGATACGCAGTATTTT. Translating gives CASRSRGGRDVDTQYF.

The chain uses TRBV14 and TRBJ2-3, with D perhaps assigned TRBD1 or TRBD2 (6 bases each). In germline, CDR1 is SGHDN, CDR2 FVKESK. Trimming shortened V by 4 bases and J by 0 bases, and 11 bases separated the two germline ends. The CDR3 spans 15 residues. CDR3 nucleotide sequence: TGTGCCAGCAGCCTATGGGGGGCTAGCACAGATACGCAGTATTTT. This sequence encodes CASSLWGASTDTQYF.

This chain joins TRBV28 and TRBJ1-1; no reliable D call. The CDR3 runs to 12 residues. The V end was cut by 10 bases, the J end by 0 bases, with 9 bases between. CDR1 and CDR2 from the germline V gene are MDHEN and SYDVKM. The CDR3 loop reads CATGAVNTEAFF. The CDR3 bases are TGTGCCACAGGAGCGGTGAACACTGAAGCTTTCTTT.